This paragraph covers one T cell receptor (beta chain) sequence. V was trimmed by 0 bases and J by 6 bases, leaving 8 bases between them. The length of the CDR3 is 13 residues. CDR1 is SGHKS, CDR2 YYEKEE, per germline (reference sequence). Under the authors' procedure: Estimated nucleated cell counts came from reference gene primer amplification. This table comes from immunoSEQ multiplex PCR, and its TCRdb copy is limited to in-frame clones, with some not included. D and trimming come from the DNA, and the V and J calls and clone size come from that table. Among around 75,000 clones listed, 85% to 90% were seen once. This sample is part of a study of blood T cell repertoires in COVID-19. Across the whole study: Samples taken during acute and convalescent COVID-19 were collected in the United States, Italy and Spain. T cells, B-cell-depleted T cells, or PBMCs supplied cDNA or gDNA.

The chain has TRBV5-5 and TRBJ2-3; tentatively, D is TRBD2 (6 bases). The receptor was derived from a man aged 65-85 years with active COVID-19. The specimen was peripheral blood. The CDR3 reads CASSLGGRDTQYF. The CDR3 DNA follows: TGTGCCAGCAGCTTGGGAGGGAGGGATACGCAGTATTTT.